Sequencing of this TCR beta chain was carried out in a study of blood T cell repertoires in COVID-19. Study context: T cells, B-cell-depleted T cells, or PBMCs provided the cDNA or gDNA that served as material.

In the study's own analysis: Scientists estimated how many nucleated cells there were by amplifying reference gene primers. Data came from immunoSEQ multiplex PCR; TCRdb stores just in-frame clones and leaves some out. V, J and clone size are taken as reported in that table, and D and trimming were inferred from the DNA itself. Altogether 110,000 to 150,000 clones are present, about four fifths being singletons, with the ten largest covering 5.5%. The V end lost 2 bases, the J end lost 0 bases, and 11 bases lay between the germline ends. CDR1 and CDR2 from the germline V gene are MNHEY and SVGAGI. This CDR3 region has 16 residues. The study recruited people aged roughly 18 to 89 years across about two dozen US areas. Clinical history reported by participants formed the basis on which cohorts were assigned.

The sequence was collected from a middle-aged man with acute COVID-19. Sequenced material: PBMCs or T cells enriched from blood (not recorded which). The genes are TRBV6-5 and TRBJ2-1, with a possible D match to TRBD1 (6 bases). The CDR3 loop reads CASSYGTGSSYNEQFF. In DNA form, the CDR3 reads TGTGCCAGCAGTTACGGAACAGGGAGCTCCTACAATGAGCAGTTCTTC.